Listed below are T cell receptor beta chains from one sample, sequenced in a study of T cell responses to AZD1222 COVID-19 vaccine. Assay: immunoSEQ multiplex PCR; the TCRdb copy retains only in-frame clones and omits some. Of 95,000 to 100,000 clones listed, roughly 86% are singletons. The starting material was peripheral blood, obtained 28 days after the second AZD1222 dose. These receptors were collected from an adult who received the AZD1222 COVID-19 vaccine. Each CDR3 is given with its conserved first and last residue. The D gene is left open where the match is weak. Rows give clone size only sometimes, using once, few, many, or a class for an expanded clone.

d_call: -
j_call: TRBJ2-7
clone_size: -
v_call: TRBV28
cdr3_aa: CASRAGVLQAYEQYF
cdr3_nt: TGTGCCAGCAGAGCAGGGGTACTGCAAGCCTACGAGCAGTACTTC

d_call: -
j_call: TRBJ1-2
clone_size: -
v_call: TRBV15
cdr3_aa: CATSRDLGYGYTF
cdr3_nt: TGTGCCACCAGCAGAGATCTGGGGTATGGCTACACCTTC

d_call: -
j_call: TRBJ2-7
clone_size: many
v_call: TRBV7-2
cdr3_aa: CASSAGPGTYEQYF
cdr3_nt: TGTGCCAGCAGCGCGGGCCCAGGAACCTACGAGCAGTACTTC

d_call: -
j_call: TRBJ2-7
clone_size: -
v_call: TRBV18
cdr3_aa: CASSPPFRMYEQYF
cdr3_nt: TGTGCCAGCTCACCACCGTTCAGGATGTACGAGCAGTACTTC

d_call: -
j_call: TRBJ1-2
clone_size: -
v_call: TRBV12-1
cdr3_aa: CASSFQGERGYGYTF
cdr3_nt: TGTGCCAGCAGCTTTCAGGGGGAGCGAGGCTATGGCTACACCTTC

d_call: TRBD2
j_call: TRBJ2-3
clone_size: -
v_call: TRBV5-8
cdr3_aa: CASSLGTSGSTDTQYF
cdr3_nt: TGTGCCAGCAGCCTCGGGACTAGCGGGAGCACAGATACGCAGTATTTT

d_call: -
j_call: TRBJ2-7
clone_size: -
v_call: TRBV19
cdr3_aa: CASSWSGTELGEQYF
cdr3_nt: TGTGCCAGTAGTTGGTCCGGGACTGAACTGGGGGAGCAGTACTTC

d_call: TRBD1
j_call: TRBJ1-5
clone_size: -
v_call: TRBV29-1
cdr3_aa: CSVGGTGGQAQHF
cdr3_nt: TGCAGCGTTGGAGGGACAGGGGGCCAGGCCCAGCATTTT

d_call: -
j_call: TRBJ2-1
clone_size: few
v_call: TRBV5-1
cdr3_aa: CASSPTWGEYNEQFF
cdr3_nt: TGCGCCAGCAGCCCTACGTGGGGAGAATACAATGAGCAGTTCTTC

d_call: -
j_call: TRBJ1-1
clone_size: -
v_call: TRBV12-3/TRBV12-4
cdr3_aa: CASRPHGGTEAFF
cdr3_nt: TGTGCCAGCAGGCCCCACGGGGGTACTGAAGCTTTCTTT

d_call: -
j_call: TRBJ2-3
clone_size: -
v_call: TRBV6-5
cdr3_aa: CASSYSYSTDTQYF
cdr3_nt: TGTGCCAGCAGTTACTCGTATAGCACAGATACGCAGTATTTT

d_call: -
j_call: TRBJ2-5
clone_size: -
v_call: TRBV7-3
cdr3_aa: CASSFRGEETQYF
cdr3_nt: TGTGCCAGCAGCTTTAGAGGGGAAGAGACCCAGTACTTC

d_call: -
j_call: TRBJ1-4
clone_size: -
v_call: TRBV2
cdr3_aa: CASSGQDPYSDEKLFF
cdr3_nt: TGTGCCAGCAGTGGACAAGACCCATACTCCGATGAAAAACTGTTTTTT

d_call: -
j_call: TRBJ2-2
clone_size: -
v_call: TRBV14
cdr3_aa: CASSLSTVYQRSTGELFF
cdr3_nt: TGTGCCAGCAGTCTTTCGACAGTCTACCAACGAAGCACCGGGGAGCTGTTTTTT

d_call: -
j_call: TRBJ2-5
clone_size: -
v_call: TRBV6-6
cdr3_aa: CASSFRGGRFQETQYF
cdr3_nt: TGTGCCAGCAGTTTCAGAGGGGGGCGGTTTCAAGAGACCCAGTACTTC

d_call: TRBD1
j_call: TRBJ1-1
clone_size: -
v_call: TRBV5-1
cdr3_aa: CASSHGTGDTEAFF
cdr3_nt: TGCGCCAGCAGTCACGGGACAGGGGACACTGAAGCTTTCTTT

d_call: -
j_call: TRBJ1-2
clone_size: -
v_call: TRBV5-6
cdr3_aa: CASSLGGVYGYTF
cdr3_nt: TGTGCCAGCAGCTTGGGAGGGGTCTATGGCTACACCTTC

d_call: -
j_call: TRBJ2-7
clone_size: -
v_call: TRBV6-2/TRBV6-3
cdr3_aa: CASSYDPDRPSYEQYF
cdr3_nt: TGTGCCAGCAGTTACGATCCCGACCGTCCCTCCTACGAGCAGTACTTC

d_call: -
j_call: TRBJ1-2
clone_size: -
v_call: TRBV12-3/TRBV12-4
cdr3_aa: CASSPWGFHGYTF
cdr3_nt: TGTGCCAGCAGCCCCTGGGGGTTCCATGGCTACACCTTC

d_call: -
j_call: TRBJ2-1
clone_size: -
v_call: TRBV19
cdr3_aa: CASSLGNGNEQFF
cdr3_nt: TGTGCCAGTAGTTTGGGGAATGGTAATGAGCAGTTCTTC

d_call: -
j_call: TRBJ1-2
clone_size: -
v_call: TRBV6-5
cdr3_aa: CASSSRGHGYTF
cdr3_nt: TGTGCCAGCAGCTCCCGTGGGCATGGCTACACCTTC

d_call: TRBD2
j_call: TRBJ2-1
clone_size: -
v_call: TRBV27
cdr3_aa: CASSLGLVHWDEQFF
cdr3_nt: TGTGCCAGCAGCCTAGGACTAGTCCATTGGGATGAGCAGTTCTTC